One sample yielded the 25 T cell receptor beta chains listed below, sequenced in a study of cytomegalovirus exposure and HLA in healthy donors. PCR amplification relied on 60 Vbeta primers (plus 13 Jbeta primers). Clones were sequenced by immunoSEQ multiplex PCR, and TCRdb holds only the in-frame ones, with some missing. This listing includes about 140,000 clones. Sequenced sample: PBMCs. These TCRs come from a male donor in good health and CMV-seronegative.

The V gene is TRBV5-1, the J gene TRBJ2-1; no definite D call. V lost 3 bases and J lost 7, with 8 bases in between. Germline loops: CDR1 SGHRS, CDR2 YFSETQ. The length of the CDR3 is 12 residues. CDR3 bases: TGCGCCAGCAGCTGGAGTAATAATGAGCAGTTCTTC. Translation gives CASSWSNNEQFF.

V usage is TRBV20-1 and J usage is TRBJ2-5; D remains ambiguous. The CDR3 extends over 11 amino acids. Trimming stripped 3 bases from V and 4 bases from J, with 6 bases between. CDR1 DFQATT and CDR2 SNEGSKA come from the germline V gene (reference sequence). This chain's CDR3 is CSARSPETQYF. CDR3 nucleotide sequence: TGCAGTGCTAGGTCTCCAGAGACCCAGTACTTC.

The rearrangement joins TRBV7-3 to TRBJ1-1; D may be TRBD1 (6 bases). The CDR3 extends over 15 amino acids. V gave up 5 bases and J gave up 4 bases, with 17 bases separating them. From germline, CDR1 is SGHTA and CDR2 FQGTGA. This CDR3 is CASSLNSQGTTEAFF. The CDR3 DNA reads as TGTGCCAGCAGCCTGAACAGTCAGGGGACCACTGAAGCTTTCTTT.

V and J are TRBV18 and TRBJ1-5, with 8 bases that match TRBD1. Germline V lookup: CDR1 KGHSH, CDR2 LQKENI. Germline trimming cut 0 bases from V and 1 base from J; bases unmatched to any gene: 11. The CDR3 contains 19 residues. DNA for the CDR3: TGTGCCAGCTCACCACCGCGGACAGGGTTATTAGGAAGCAATCAGCCCCAGCATTTT. Amino acids: CASSPPRTGLLGSNQPQHF. The full variable domain, in which reference TRBV18 and TRBJ1-5 provide the parts outside the CDR3, is NAGVMQNPRHLVRRRGQEARLRCSPMKGHSHVYWYRQLPEEGLKFMVYLQKENIIDESGMPKERFSAEFPKEGPSILRIQQVVRGDSAAYFCASSPPRTGLLGSNQPQHFGDGTRLSIL.

The rearrangement uses TRBV11-2 and TRBJ2-2; 11 nucleotides agree with TRBD2. Germline CDR1 SGHAT, CDR2 FQNNGV. This CDR3 comprises 18 residues. Losses at the gene ends were 3 bases for V and 6 bases for J; bases not matched to a gene: 12. DNA of the CDR3: TGTGCCAGCAGCTTGGATAGCGGGGGGGCCCCGGTCGCCGGGGAGCTGTTTTTT. It codes for CASSLDSGGAPVAGELFF.

This sequence joins TRBV5-1 and TRBJ2-7, with 11 bases aligning to TRBD1. V lost 4 bases to trimming and J lost 6 bases; unmatched junction nucleotides: 9. The CDR3 has 15 amino acids. Germline CDR1 is SGHRS and CDR2 is YFSETQ. CDR3 coding DNA: TGCGCCAGCAGCACCCCCGGACAGGGGGCTTCCGAGCAGTACTTC. Translation: CASSTPGQGASEQYF.

The chain combines TRBV2 with TRBJ2-7; 11 bases match TRBD2. J gave up 7 bases and V 0 bases, and 5 bases lay outside the gene matches. The CDR3 has 15 residues. Germline CDR1 reads SNHLY; CDR2 reads FYNNEI. Here the CDR3 reads CASSEALAGVGEQYF. In DNA form, the CDR3 reads TGTGCCAGCAGTGAAGCACTAGCGGGAGTGGGAGAGCAGTACTTC.

The chain couples TRBV5-1 to TRBJ2-7; 15 bases are a match to TRBD2. CDR1 and CDR2 (germline): SGHRS, YFSETQ. This CDR3 is built from 17 residues. J gave up 2 bases and V 5 bases, and 8 bases lay outside the gene matches. The CDR3: CASRAGTSGGPPYEQYF. In DNA form, the CDR3 reads TGCGCCAGCAGAGCCGGGACTAGCGGGGGGCCACCCTACGAGCAGTACTTC.

The rearrangement uses TRBV11-2 and TRBJ2-3; no reliable D call. Trimming removed 4 bases at V and 0 bases at J, with 11 bases between. The germline V gene encodes CDR1 SGHAT and CDR2 FQNNGV. The CDR3 has 15 amino acids. The CDR3 loop is CASSSEPTSTDTQYF. The DNA for the CDR3 is TGTGCCAGCAGCTCCGAACCCACTAGCACAGATACGCAGTATTTT.

The chain employs TRBV6-5 and TRBJ2-7; TRBD2 is a possible D gene (5 bases). This CDR3 is built from 14 residues. Per germline, CDR1 MNHEY and CDR2 SVGAGI. V was cut by 5 bases and J by 2 bases, with 13 bases left in between. The CDR3 sequence: CASSRARGAYEQYF. The DNA of the CDR3 is TGTGCCAGCAGTCGGGCCCGGGGAGCCTACGAGCAGTACTTC.

The rearrangement uses TRBV27 and TRBJ1-1; weak D call: TRBD1 (6 bases). Germline V CDR1 and CDR2: MNHEY, SMNVEV (reference sequence). This CDR3 is built from 15 residues. Deletions cut 6 bases from V and 4 bases from J, with 18 bases between. The CDR3 loop reads CASRQFQGLSTEAFF. DNA for the CDR3: TGTGCCAGCAGACAATTTCAGGGGTTATCCACTGAAGCTTTCTTT.

The chain couples TRBV4-2 to TRBJ1-1, with 9 bases aligning to TRBD1. The CDR3 totals 14 residues. Germline CDR1 reads LGHNA; CDR2 reads YNFKEQ. The trim removed 4 bases at V and 7 bases at J, leaving 7 bases unmatched. The CDR3 DNA follows: TGTGCCAGCAGCCCACCACAGGGGGCGAGTGAAGCTTTCTTT. Residues: CASSPPQGASEAFF.

The chain uses TRBV4-3 and TRBJ1-1; maybe TRBD1 (6 bases). Trimming shortened V by 0 bases and J by 1 base, and 9 bases separated the two germline ends. Germline V CDR1 and CDR2: LGHNA, YSLEER. The CDR3 runs 15 residues. The CDR3 loop reads CASSQEQGPNTEAFF. CDR3 nucleotide sequence: TGCGCCAGCAGCCAAGAACAGGGCCCGAACACTGAAGCTTTCTTT.

CDR3 DNA sequence: TGTGCCAGCTCAGTGGGACAGCTGAGCAATCAGCCCCAGCATTTT. It encodes CASSVGQLSNQPQHF. The chain combines TRBV18 with TRBJ1-5; 7 bases align to TRBD1. V lost 5 bases, J lost 1 base, and 5 bases stayed unmatched. The CDR3 has 15 amino acids. Germline V CDR1 and CDR2: KGHSH, LQKENI.

The rearrangement joins TRBV19 to TRBJ1-5, with D perhaps matching TRBD1 (6 bases). With 10 bases removed from V and 0 bases from J, the gap between germline ends came to 25 bases. Germline V lookup: CDR1 LNHDA, CDR2 SQIVND (reference sequence). The CDR3 extends over 18 amino acids. CDR3 coding DNA: TGTGCCACTGGGACAACAGGGAAGACTTTTCTTAGCAATCAGCCCCAGCATTTT. Its translation is CATGTTGKTFLSNQPQHF.

The chain couples TRBV6-1 to TRBJ2-7; 9 positions match TRBD1. The V gene end was trimmed by 3 bases and the J gene end by 6 bases; junction bases not matched to a gene: 6. Germline CDR1 and CDR2: MNHNS and SASEGT. The CDR3 is 14 amino acids. The CDR3 nucleotides are TGTGCCAGCAGTGAGGACAGGGGCCCTGGCGAGCAGTACTTC. Protein: CASSEDRGPGEQYF.

This chain links TRBV19 with TRBJ1-6, with D unclear. The V end lost 3 bases, the J end lost 7 bases, and 4 bases lay between the germline ends. The CDR3 totals 12 residues. Germline CDR1 LNHDA, CDR2 SQIVND (reference sequence). In DNA, the CDR3 is TGTGCCAGTAGTATTATAAATTCACCCCTCCACTTT. Protein: CASSIINSPLHF.

The chain carries TRBV6-6 and TRBJ1-2, with 7 nucleotides matching TRBD1. CDR3 size: 14 residues. Germline values: CDR1 MNHNY, CDR2 SVGAGI (reference sequence). J lost 5 bases, V lost 2 bases, and 5 bases had no gene match. For the CDR3, the DNA is TGTGCCAGCAGTTACCAACAGGGGCGGTATGGCTACACCTTC. It specifies CASSYQQGRYGYTF.

The CDR3 DNA sequence: TGTGCCACCAGCAGAGATCCTGAGTACAGGGGGAGGGAGACCCAGTACTTC. It is translated as CATSRDPEYRGRETQYF. The rearrangement joins TRBV15 to TRBJ2-5; 8 bases fit TRBD1. The CDR3 loop spans 17 amino acids. Germline V CDR1 and CDR2: LNHNV, YYDKDF (reference sequence). Trimming took 0 bases from V and 5 from J; bases not matched to a gene: 11. The full variable domain, in which reference TRBV15 and TRBJ2-5 provide the parts outside the CDR3, is DAMVIQNPRYQVTQFGKPVTLSCSQTLNHNVMYWYQQKSSQAPKLLFHYYDKDFNNEADTPDNFQSRRPNTSFCFLDIRSPGLGDTAMYLCATSRDPEYRGRETQYFGPGTRLLVL.

V usage is TRBV18 and J usage is TRBJ1-2, with D tentatively TRBD1 (5 bases). This CDR3 is 16 amino acids long. V was cut by 0 bases and J by 1 base, with 12 bases left in between. Germline V lookup: CDR1 KGHSH, CDR2 LQKENI. CDR3 DNA sequence: TGTGCCAGCTCACCACCCGACAGACATCTTAACTATGGCTACACCTTC. Translation: CASSPPDRHLNYGYTF.

This rearrangement joins TRBV4-3 to TRBJ1-1; D possibly corresponds to TRBD1 (5 bases). The germline V gene has CDR1 LGHNA and CDR2 YSLEER. CDR3 length equals 14 residues. Trimming cost V 0 bases and J 8 bases, with 13 bases left between them. The CDR3 protein is CASSQDGTGPEAFF. The DNA for the CDR3 is TGCGCCAGCAGCCAAGATGGGACTGGTCCCGAAGCTTTCTTT.

This rearrangement joins TRBV27 to TRBJ2-7, with D tentatively TRBD1 (6 bases). Germline-derived CDR1 and CDR2 are MNHEY and SMNVEV (reference sequence). The germline V and J ends were trimmed by 6 bases and 12 bases, with 15 bases remaining between them. The CDR3 spans 11 residues. CDR3 sequence: CASSDGTPLYF. CDR3 DNA: TGTGCCAGCAGCGACGGGACACCACTGTACTTC.

The rearrangement links TRBV5-1 to TRBJ2-2, with D possibly being TRBD2 (6 bases). The CDR3 is made up of 14 amino acids. The germline V gene encodes CDR1 SGHRS and CDR2 YFSETQ. V was cut by 5 bases and J by 7 bases, with 15 bases left in between. CDR3 region: CASRRQPGSGELFF. CDR3 DNA sequence: TGCGCCAGCAGGAGACAACCCGGGAGCGGGGAGCTGTTTTTT. The variable domain in full, completed from reference TRBV5-1 and TRBJ2-2, reads KAGVTQTPRYLIKTRGQQVTLSCSPISGHRSVSWYQQTPGQGLQFLFEYFSETQRNKGNFPGRFSGRQFSNSRSEMNVSTLELGDSALYLCASRRQPGSGELFFGEGSRLTVL.

V and J are TRBV30 and TRBJ1-3; 12 positions agree with TRBD1. The CDR3 sequence is 16 residues long. The V and J ends lost 3 bases and 4 bases, in that order; junction bases with no gene match: 7. Germline loops: CDR1 GTSNPN, CDR2 SVGIG (reference sequence). CDR3 in amino acids: CAWSLGQGAGGNTIYF. CDR3 bases: TGTGCCTGGAGCTTGGGACAGGGGGCGGGAGGAAACACCATATATTTT.

As to this clone: An end of the junction differs from the germline gene, which may be a read error. The chain recombines TRBV6-1 with TRBJ2-7; 8 bases agree with TRBD1. Germline loops: CDR1 MNHNS, CDR2 SASEGT. This CDR3 region has 11 residues. This chain's CDR3 is CASTNRDRTNF. The CDR3 nucleotides are TGTGCCAGCACAAACCGGGACAGGACGAACTTC.